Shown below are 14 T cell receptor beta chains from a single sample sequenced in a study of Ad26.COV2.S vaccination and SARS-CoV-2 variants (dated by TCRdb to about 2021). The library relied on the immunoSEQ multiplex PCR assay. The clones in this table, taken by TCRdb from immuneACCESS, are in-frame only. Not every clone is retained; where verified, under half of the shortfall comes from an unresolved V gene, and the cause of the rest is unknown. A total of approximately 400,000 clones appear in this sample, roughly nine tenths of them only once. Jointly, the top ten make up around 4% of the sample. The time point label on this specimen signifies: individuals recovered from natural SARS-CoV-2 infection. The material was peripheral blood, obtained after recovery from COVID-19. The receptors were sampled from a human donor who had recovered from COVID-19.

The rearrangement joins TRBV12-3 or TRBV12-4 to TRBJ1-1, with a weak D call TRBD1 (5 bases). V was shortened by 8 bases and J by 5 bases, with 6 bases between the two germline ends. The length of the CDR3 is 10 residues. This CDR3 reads CASGGTEAFF. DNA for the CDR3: TGTGCCAGCGGGGGGACTGAAGCTTTCTTT.

Here the CDR3 reads CASSFRGGAPDTQYF. CDR3 in DNA: TGTGCCAGCAGCTTCCGCGGGGGGGCCCCAGATACGCAGTATTTT. The rearrangement joins TRBV11-2 to TRBJ2-3; 9 nucleotides line up with TRBD2. Germline V lookup: CDR1 SGHAT, CDR2 FQNNGV. V trimming: 3 bases; J trimming: 4 bases; junction bases outside the gene matches: 5. This CDR3 spans 15 amino acids.

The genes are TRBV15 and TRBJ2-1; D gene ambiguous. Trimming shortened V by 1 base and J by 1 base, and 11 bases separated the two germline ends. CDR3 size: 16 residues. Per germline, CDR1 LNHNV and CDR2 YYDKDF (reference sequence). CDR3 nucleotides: TGTGCCACCAGCAGAGGTAGGAAAGCGTCCTACAATGAGCAGTTCTTC. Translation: CATSRGRKASYNEQFF.

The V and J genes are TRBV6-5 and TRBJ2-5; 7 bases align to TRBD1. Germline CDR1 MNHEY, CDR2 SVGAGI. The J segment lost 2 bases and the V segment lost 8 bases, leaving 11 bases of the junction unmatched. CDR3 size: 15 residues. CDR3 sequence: CASVNRGRWQETQYF. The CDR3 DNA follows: TGTGCCAGCGTCAACAGGGGTCGATGGCAAGAGACCCAGTACTTC.

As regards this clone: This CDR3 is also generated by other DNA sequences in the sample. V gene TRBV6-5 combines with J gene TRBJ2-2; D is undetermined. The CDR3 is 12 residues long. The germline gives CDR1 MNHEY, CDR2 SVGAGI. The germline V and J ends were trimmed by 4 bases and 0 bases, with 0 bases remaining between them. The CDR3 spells CASSSNTGELFF. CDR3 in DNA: TGTGCCAGCAGTTCGAACACCGGGGAGCTGTTTTTT.

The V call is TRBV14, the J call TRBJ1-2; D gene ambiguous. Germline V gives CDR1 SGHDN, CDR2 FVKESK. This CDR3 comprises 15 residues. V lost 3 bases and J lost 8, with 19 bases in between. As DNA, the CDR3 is TGTGCCAGCAGCCAGACGGTTGGGCGTATGAGGGGCTACACCTTC. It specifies CASSQTVGRMRGYTF. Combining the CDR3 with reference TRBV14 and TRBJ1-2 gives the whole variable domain EAGVTQFPSHSVIEKGQTVTLRCDPISGHDNLYWYRRVMGKEIKFLLHFVKESKQDESGMPNNRFLAERTGGTYSTLKVQPAELEDSGVYFCASSQTVGRMRGYTFGSGTRLTVV.

The CDR3 is CASSLYSRAGNYGYTF. CDR3 in DNA: TGTGCCAGCAGCTTATACAGCAGGGCGGGCAACTATGGCTACACCTTC. This chain connects TRBV7-2 to TRBJ1-2, with D possibly matching TRBD1 (5 bases). The CDR3 is 16 residues long. V shed 2 bases and J shed 2 bases, with 15 bases lying between them. Germline V gene lookup returns CDR1 SGHTA and CDR2 FQGNSA.

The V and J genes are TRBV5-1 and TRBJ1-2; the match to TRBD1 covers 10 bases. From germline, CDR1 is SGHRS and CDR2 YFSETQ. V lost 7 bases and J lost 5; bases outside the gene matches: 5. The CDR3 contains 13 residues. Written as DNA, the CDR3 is TGCGCCAGCCAAAGGACAGGGGGTTATGGCTACACCTTC. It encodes CASQRTGGYGYTF. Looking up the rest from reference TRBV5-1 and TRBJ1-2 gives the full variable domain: KAGVTQTPRYLIKTRGQQVTLSCSPISGHRSVSWYQQTPGQGLQFLFEYFSETQRNKGNFPGRFSGRQFSNSRSEMNVSTLELGDSALYLCASQRTGGYGYTFGSGTRLTVV.

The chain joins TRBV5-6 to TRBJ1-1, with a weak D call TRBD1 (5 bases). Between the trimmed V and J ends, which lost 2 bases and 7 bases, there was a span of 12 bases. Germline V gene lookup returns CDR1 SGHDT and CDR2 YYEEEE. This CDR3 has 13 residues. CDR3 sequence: CASSFTGLYEAFF. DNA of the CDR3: TGTGCCAGCAGCTTTACAGGATTGTATGAAGCTTTCTTT.

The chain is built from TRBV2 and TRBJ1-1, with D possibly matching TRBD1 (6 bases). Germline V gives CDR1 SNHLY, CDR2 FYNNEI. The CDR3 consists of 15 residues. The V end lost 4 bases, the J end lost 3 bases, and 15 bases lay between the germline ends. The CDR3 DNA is TGTGCCAGCAGTGGAGGGGGGGGCTGGGACACTGAAGCTTTCTTT. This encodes CASSGGGGWDTEAFF. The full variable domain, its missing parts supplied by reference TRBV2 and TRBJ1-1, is EPEVTQTPSHQVTQMGQEVILRCVPISNHLYFYWYRQILGQKVEFLVSFYNNEISEKSEIFDDQFSVERPDGSNFTLKIRSTKLEDSAMYFCASSGGGGWDTEAFFGQGTRLTVV.

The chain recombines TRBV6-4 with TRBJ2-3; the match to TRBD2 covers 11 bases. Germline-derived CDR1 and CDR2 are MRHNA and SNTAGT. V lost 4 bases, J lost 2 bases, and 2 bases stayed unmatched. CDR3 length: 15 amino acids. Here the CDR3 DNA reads TGTGCCAGCAGTGTACTAGCGGGGGCCACAGATACGCAGTATTTT. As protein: CASSVLAGATDTQYF.

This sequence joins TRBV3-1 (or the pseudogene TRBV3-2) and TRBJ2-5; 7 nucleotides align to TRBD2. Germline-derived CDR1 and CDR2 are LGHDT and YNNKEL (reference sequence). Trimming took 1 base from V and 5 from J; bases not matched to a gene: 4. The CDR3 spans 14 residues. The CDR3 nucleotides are TGTGCCAGCAGCCAAGGGGGGGGTGCGGAGACCCAGTACTTC. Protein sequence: CASSQGGGAETQYF.

CDR3 amino acids: CASSLGAASNTGELFF. The DNA of the CDR3 is TGCGCCAGCAGCTTGGGGGCAGCCTCGAACACCGGGGAGCTGTTTTTT. The chain links TRBV5-1 to TRBJ2-2; D is uncertain. The germline CDR1 and CDR2 sequences are SGHRS and YFSETQ. Trimming removed 0 bases at V and 0 bases at J, with 9 bases between. There are 16 residues in the CDR3.

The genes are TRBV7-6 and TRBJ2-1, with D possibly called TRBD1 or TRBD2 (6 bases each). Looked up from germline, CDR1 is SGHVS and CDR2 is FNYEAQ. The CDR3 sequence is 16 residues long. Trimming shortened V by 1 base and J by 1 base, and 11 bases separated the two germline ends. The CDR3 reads CASSLGGGWSYNEQFF. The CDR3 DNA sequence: TGTGCCAGCAGCTTAGGAGGGGGGTGGTCCTACAATGAGCAGTTCTTC.